This T cell receptor (beta chain) was captured in a study of T cells in Graves' hyperthyroidism and ophthalmopathy. This clonotype was counted many times. TCR beta CDR3 regions were amplified from RNA. The HTBI primer set drove a first-round RT-PCR of the TCR CDR3. Using its own MiXCR run on the multiplex PCR reads, TCRdb lists one record per CDR3 protein. The sample shows under 400,000 distinct CDR3 sequences, around 14% of them seen only once. Trimming at V came to 3 bases and at J to 6 bases, leaving 11 bases not matched to a gene. The CDR3 has 15 residues. Germline lookup yields CDR1 SGHTA and CDR2 FQGNSA. The authors took PBMCs from over 8.5 ml fresh peripheral blood.

The V gene is TRBV7-2, the J gene TRBJ2-7; 7 positions match TRBD2. This TCR was sampled from a young woman with Graves' hyperthyroidism. The sequenced sample was blood. CDR3 in amino acids: CASSLGGSLTGEQYF. In DNA form, the CDR3 reads TGTGCCAGCAGCTTGGGGGGGTCGTTAACCGGCGAGCAGTACTTC.